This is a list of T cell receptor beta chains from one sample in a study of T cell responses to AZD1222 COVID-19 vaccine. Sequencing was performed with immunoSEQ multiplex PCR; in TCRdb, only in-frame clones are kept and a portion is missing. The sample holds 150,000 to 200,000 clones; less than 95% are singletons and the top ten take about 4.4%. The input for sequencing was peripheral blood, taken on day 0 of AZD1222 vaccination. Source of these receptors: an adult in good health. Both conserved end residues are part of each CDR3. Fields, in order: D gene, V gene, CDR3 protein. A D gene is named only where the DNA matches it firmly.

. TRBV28 CASGTYGYTF
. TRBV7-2 CASSSLRKDTQYF
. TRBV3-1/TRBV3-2 CASSQDYIGNTIYF
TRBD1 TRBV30 CAWSVRGLNTEAFF
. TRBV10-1 CASSVSLGLGLRDEQFF
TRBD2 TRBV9 CASSVTSGSPYEHTAQYF
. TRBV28 CASIPTTNYGYTF
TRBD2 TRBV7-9 CASSQPLAVQETQYF
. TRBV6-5 CASRQGQSTEAFF
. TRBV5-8 CASSLGDSGGEKLFF
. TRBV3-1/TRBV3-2 CASSQSGAGELFF
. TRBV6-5 CASSYGGDGYGYTF
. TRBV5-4 CASSLERGTFDEQYF
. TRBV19 CASSISGNTEAFF
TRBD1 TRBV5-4 CASSVTGFNQNIQYF
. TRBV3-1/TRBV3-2 CASSQDWTGSSYNEQFF
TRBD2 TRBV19 CASSPWTSGNYNEQFF
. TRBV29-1 CSAEGRGTYTF
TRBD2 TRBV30 CAWSVLNLPGLAGGGIETQYF
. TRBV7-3 CASSLTRRTEAFF
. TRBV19 CASSATASYEQYF
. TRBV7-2 CASSLTSGQTMFF
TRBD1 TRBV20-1 CSASKGAGSRDGYTF
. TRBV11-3 CASSLGRSSGNTIYF
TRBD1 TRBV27 CASSPRQGATTEAFF
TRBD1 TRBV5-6 CASRGQGYTEAFF
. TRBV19 CASSIGWGYEQYF
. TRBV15 CATSRDRANYGYTF
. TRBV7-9 CASNSWTINEQFF
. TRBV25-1 CASQDSIVYGYTF
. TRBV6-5 CASSYSPGNTEAFF
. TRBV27 CASSFIKDTQYF
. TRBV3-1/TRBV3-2 CASSPKVGAEAFF
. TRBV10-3 CAISGGRKGESAFF
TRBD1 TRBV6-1 CASSEYAGGGDGYTF
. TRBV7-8 CASSPRSTNEKLFF
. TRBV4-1 CASSQDGAPGADTQYF
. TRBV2 CASSELSQRNTEAFF
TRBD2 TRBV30 CAWNWRGGRNEQFF
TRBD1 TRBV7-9 CASSLATGSGVSGYTF
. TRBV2 CASSPQGPYEQYF
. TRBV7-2 CASSLVADVSEQYF
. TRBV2 CATLRAAGYGYTF
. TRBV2 CASSGQGKGQPQHF
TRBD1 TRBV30 CAWGQGKDGNTIYF
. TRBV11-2 CASSSSRVNEQYF
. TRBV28 CACAGESSGYGYTF
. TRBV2 CASSSRGSYEQYF
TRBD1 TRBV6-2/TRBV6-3 CASSSDRGYQPQHF
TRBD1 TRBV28 CASSSADRGDNSPLHF
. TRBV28 CASSSGSVEAFF
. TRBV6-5 CASRSGFSYEQYF
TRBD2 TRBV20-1 CSASHLSGFSYEQYF
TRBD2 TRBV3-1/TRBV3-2 CASSQITGGDYNEQFF